Listed below are T cell receptor beta chains from one sample, sequenced in a study of spatial heterogeneity in lung cancer. One entry per CDR3 protein results from TCRdb running MiXCR on the 5' RACE reads. Found here are more than 65,000 distinct CDR3 sequences, around 12% of them singletons; the top ten hold 3.5% to 5.5%. The starting material was PBMCs, obtained at surgery. The receptor set was obtained from a male donor with early-stage non-small cell lung cancer. The CDR3 runs from the conserved cysteine through the conserved F or W. Each record gives: J gene, clone size, V gene, D gene, CDR3 DNA, CDR3 protein. A D gene is named only where the DNA matches it firmly. Rows give clone size only sometimes, using once, few, many, or a class for an expanded clone.

J: TRBJ2-3
size: once
V: TRBV2
D: NA
DNA: TGTGCCAGCAGTGAAGAAGGGGATACGCAGTATTTT
CDR3: CASSEEGDTQYF

J: TRBJ2-4
size: many
V: TRBV20-1
D: TRBD2
DNA: TGCAGTGCTAGCGGGAGGGCCTCCTTTGACATTCAGTACTTC
CDR3: CSASGRASFDIQYF

J: TRBJ1-2
size: NA
V: TRBV20-1
D: NA
DNA: TGCAGTGCTCAAGGGAACTATGGCTACACCTTC
CDR3: CSAQGNYGYTF

J: TRBJ2-5
size: NA
V: TRBV10-3
D: TRBD2
DNA: TGTGCCATCAGTGATGAAATAGCGGGGGAGTTAAAAGAGACCCAGTACTTC
CDR3: CAISDEIAGELKETQYF

J: TRBJ1-5
size: many
V: TRBV19
D: NA
DNA: TGTGCCAGTAGTATGAGGAGGGGGAATCAGCCCCAGCATTTT
CDR3: CASSMRRGNQPQHF

J: TRBJ2-2
size: NA
V: TRBV14
D: NA
DNA: TGTGCCAGCAGTTATGGGGCATCGAACACCGGGGAGCTGTTTTTT
CDR3: CASSYGASNTGELFF

J: TRBJ2-4
size: NA
V: TRBV30
D: NA
DNA: TGTGCCTGGAGGGCCCACTCAGGCAAAAACATTCAGTACTTC
CDR3: CAWRAHSGKNIQYF

J: TRBJ2-6
size: few
V: TRBV4-1
D: TRBD1
DNA: TGCGCCAGCAGCCGGCGACAGGGGGCGCAAGGGGCCAACGTCCTGACTTTC
CDR3: CASSRRQGAQGANVLTF

J: TRBJ2-5
size: few
V: TRBV6-5
D: TRBD2
DNA: TGTGCCAGCAGTGACGCGGGGGGGCTTCAGGAGACCCAGTACTTC
CDR3: CASSDAGGLQETQYF

J: TRBJ2-2
size: NA
V: TRBV5-4
D: NA
DNA: TGTGCCAGCAGCCCAGTCGGAGGGAACACCGGGGAGCTGTTTTTT
CDR3: CASSPVGGNTGELFF

J: TRBJ2-6
size: NA
V: TRBV11-2
D: NA
DNA: TGTGCCAGCAGCCCCGGGGCAGGGAAATTATATGGGGCCAACGTCCTGACTTTC
CDR3: CASSPGAGKLYGANVLTF

J: TRBJ1-5
size: NA
V: TRBV19
D: NA
DNA: TGTGCCAGTAGCCCCACAGGGTACCAGCCCCAGCATTTT
CDR3: CASSPTGYQPQHF

J: TRBJ2-1
size: few
V: TRBV5-1
D: TRBD2
DNA: TGCGCCAGCAGCGGGGGACTAGCGGGAGGATATGAGCAGTTCTTC
CDR3: CASSGGLAGGYEQFF

J: TRBJ2-1
size: few
V: TRBV14
D: NA
DNA: TGTGCCAGCAGCGGCACGGCCCGTTTAACCGAGCAGTTCTTC
CDR3: CASSGTARLTEQFF

J: TRBJ2-3
size: few
V: TRBV5-6
D: NA
DNA: TGTGCCAGCAGCGCGGGTAGCACAGATACGCAGTATTTT
CDR3: CASSAGSTDTQYF

J: TRBJ2-7
size: few
V: TRBV24-1
D: TRBD2
DNA: TGTGCCACCAGTGACCGTGCGACTAGCGGGAGATACGAGCAGTACTTC
CDR3: CATSDRATSGRYEQYF

J: TRBJ2-7
size: few
V: TRBV5-5
D: TRBD1
DNA: TGTGCCAGCAGCTTGGAAGGGGACAGCCCCTTAGAGCAGTACTTC
CDR3: CASSLEGDSPLEQYF

J: TRBJ2-5
size: NA
V: TRBV5-4
D: NA
DNA: TGTGCCAGCAGCTTGGAACGGGATCAAGAGACCCAGTACTTC
CDR3: CASSLERDQETQYF

J: TRBJ1-1
size: many
V: TRBV29-1
D: NA
DNA: TGCAGCGTGAGGAGAATGAGTTCGGTGAACACTGAAGCTTTCTTT
CDR3: CSVRRMSSVNTEAFF

J: TRBJ1-4
size: few
V: TRBV3-1
D: NA
DNA: TGTGCCAGCAGCCAGGATCTCCAGCTAGGCAATGAAAAACTGTTTTTT
CDR3: CASSQDLQLGNEKLFF

J: TRBJ2-1
size: few
V: TRBV7-2
D: NA
DNA: TGTGCCAGCAGCCCGGACCTACGTGGGGACAATGAGCAGTTCTTC
CDR3: CASSPDLRGDNEQFF

J: TRBJ2-2
size: many
V: TRBV7-2
D: NA
DNA: TGTGCCAGCAGATGGAATCCGAACACCGGGGAGCTGTTTTTT
CDR3: CASRWNPNTGELFF

J: TRBJ1-2
size: NA
V: TRBV5-1
D: NA
DNA: TGCGCCAGCAGCTTGTCCGGGAGTAACTATGGCTACACCTTC
CDR3: CASSLSGSNYGYTF

J: TRBJ2-7
size: NA
V: TRBV12-3/TRBV12-4
D: NA
DNA: TGTGCCAGCAGTCTCACAGGAGCCTACGAGCAGTACTTC
CDR3: CASSLTGAYEQYF

J: TRBJ2-6
size: NA
V: TRBV7-2
D: NA
DNA: TGTGCCAGCAGCTTAGGGGGGTCTGGGGCCAACGTCCTGACTTTC
CDR3: CASSLGGSGANVLTF

J: TRBJ1-3
size: NA
V: TRBV6-5
D: NA
DNA: TGTGCCAGCAGATACGGTACTTCCTCTTCTGGAAACACCATATATTTT
CDR3: CASRYGTSSSGNTIYF

J: TRBJ2-1
size: NA
V: TRBV5-6
D: TRBD2
DNA: TGTGCCAGCAGCTTCACTAGCGGGGCCTACAATGAGCAGTTCTTC
CDR3: CASSFTSGAYNEQFF

J: TRBJ2-3
size: few
V: TRBV29-1
D: NA
DNA: TGCAGCGTTTGGGGGGCAGGCGCCTTTAGCACAGATACGCAGTATTTT
CDR3: CSVWGAGAFSTDTQYF

J: TRBJ1-5
size: many
V: TRBV19
D: NA
DNA: TGTGCCAGTAGTAGGACACAGAGCAATCAGCCCCAGCATTTT
CDR3: CASSRTQSNQPQHF

J: TRBJ2-3
size: NA
V: TRBV29-1
D: TRBD1
DNA: TGCAGCGCTCAAGGGGGCACGAATACGCAGTATTTT
CDR3: CSAQGGTNTQYF

J: TRBJ2-1
size: few
V: TRBV19
D: NA
DNA: TGTGCCAGTAGTTTCGGCGGGGAGACCTACAATGAGCAGTTCTTC
CDR3: CASSFGGETYNEQFF

J: TRBJ1-5
size: few
V: TRBV2
D: NA
DNA: TGTGCCAGCAGTGTTACGGGTTTCCAGCCCCAGCATTTT
CDR3: CASSVTGFQPQHF

J: TRBJ2-1
size: many
V: TRBV5-6
D: TRBD2
DNA: TGTGCCAGCAGCTTGCCCGGGACTAGCGGTTACAATGAGCAGTTCTTC
CDR3: CASSLPGTSGYNEQFF

J: TRBJ1-2
size: NA
V: TRBV13
D: TRBD1
DNA: TGTGCCAGCAGCCTAGGAGACAGGGGGTTAGGCTACACCTTC
CDR3: CASSLGDRGLGYTF

J: TRBJ2-6
size: NA
V: TRBV3-1
D: NA
DNA: TGTGCCAGCAGCCAAGTGGACCAGACTGGGGCCAACGTCCTGACTTTC
CDR3: CASSQVDQTGANVLTF

J: TRBJ1-2
size: few
V: TRBV6-5
D: TRBD1
DNA: TGTGCCAGCAGTTACTCGAGGCGGAAGGGGGCCAACTATGGCTACACCTTC
CDR3: CASSYSRRKGANYGYTF

J: TRBJ2-2
size: few
V: TRBV24-1
D: NA
DNA: TGTGCCACCGACGGGGGGCCTGGCGGGGAGCTGTTTTTT
CDR3: CATDGGPGGELFF

J: TRBJ2-5
size: NA
V: TRBV6-2/TRBV6-3
D: NA
DNA: TGTGCCAGCAGTTACGCGGGACAGCTATGGGAGACCCAGTACTTC
CDR3: CASSYAGQLWETQYF

J: TRBJ1-5
size: NA
V: TRBV5-1
D: NA
DNA: TGCGCCAGCAGCTTGCAGGGGCTTAATGAGCCCCAGCATTTT
CDR3: CASSLQGLNEPQHF

J: TRBJ2-1
size: NA
V: TRBV5-1
D: TRBD2
DNA: TGCGCCAGCAGCGCTGGACTAGACGCCTACAATGAGCAGTTCTTC
CDR3: CASSAGLDAYNEQFF

J: TRBJ1-1
size: few
V: TRBV21-1
D: NA
DNA: TGTGCCAGCAGCAAAACGGGCCCAGACGAGAGCACTGAAGCTTTCTTT
CDR3: CASSKTGPDESTEAFF

J: TRBJ2-6
size: once
V: TRBV12-3/TRBV12-4
D: TRBD1
DNA: TGTGCCAGCAGTTTCAACAGGGGCTCTGAGGCCAACGTCCTGACTTTC
CDR3: CASSFNRGSEANVLTF

J: TRBJ2-5
size: few
V: TRBV19
D: TRBD1
DNA: TGTGCCAGTAGTATGGACAGGGGTGATGGAGAGACCCAGTACTTC
CDR3: CASSMDRGDGETQYF

J: TRBJ1-2
size: many
V: TRBV3-1
D: TRBD1
DNA: TGTGCCAGCAGCCGGAACCCGACAGGGGGCGCGGGCTACACCTTC
CDR3: CASSRNPTGGAGYTF

J: TRBJ1-6
size: many
V: TRBV30
D: NA
DNA: TGTGCCTGGAGTGTGAGGGGTCAAAGGGCCCTCCACTTT
CDR3: CAWSVRGQRALHF

J: TRBJ2-7
size: NA
V: TRBV4-1
D: TRBD1
DNA: TGCGCCAGCAGCCAAGCGGGACAGGGGAACCACGAGCAGTACTTC
CDR3: CASSQAGQGNHEQYF

J: TRBJ1-5
size: NA
V: TRBV29-1
D: NA
DNA: TGCAGCGTTGTCGGAGATAATAGCAATCAGCCCCAGCATTTT
CDR3: CSVVGDNSNQPQHF

J: TRBJ1-1
size: many
V: TRBV29-1
D: TRBD1
DNA: TGCAGCGTTCTTCGGACAGGTAACACTGAAGCTTTCTTT
CDR3: CSVLRTGNTEAFF

J: TRBJ2-5
size: NA
V: TRBV7-9
D: NA
DNA: TGTGCCAGCAGCTTAGCACTCCAAGAGACCCAGTACTTC
CDR3: CASSLALQETQYF

J: TRBJ2-1
size: few
V: TRBV7-3
D: TRBD2
DNA: TGTGCCAGCAGCTCAGCGGGAGTTTCCTACAATGAGCAGTTCTTC
CDR3: CASSSAGVSYNEQFF

J: TRBJ2-7
size: few
V: TRBV19
D: NA
DNA: TGTGCCAGTACCTTAAGGAAGGGCTCCTACGAGCAGTACTTC
CDR3: CASTLRKGSYEQYF